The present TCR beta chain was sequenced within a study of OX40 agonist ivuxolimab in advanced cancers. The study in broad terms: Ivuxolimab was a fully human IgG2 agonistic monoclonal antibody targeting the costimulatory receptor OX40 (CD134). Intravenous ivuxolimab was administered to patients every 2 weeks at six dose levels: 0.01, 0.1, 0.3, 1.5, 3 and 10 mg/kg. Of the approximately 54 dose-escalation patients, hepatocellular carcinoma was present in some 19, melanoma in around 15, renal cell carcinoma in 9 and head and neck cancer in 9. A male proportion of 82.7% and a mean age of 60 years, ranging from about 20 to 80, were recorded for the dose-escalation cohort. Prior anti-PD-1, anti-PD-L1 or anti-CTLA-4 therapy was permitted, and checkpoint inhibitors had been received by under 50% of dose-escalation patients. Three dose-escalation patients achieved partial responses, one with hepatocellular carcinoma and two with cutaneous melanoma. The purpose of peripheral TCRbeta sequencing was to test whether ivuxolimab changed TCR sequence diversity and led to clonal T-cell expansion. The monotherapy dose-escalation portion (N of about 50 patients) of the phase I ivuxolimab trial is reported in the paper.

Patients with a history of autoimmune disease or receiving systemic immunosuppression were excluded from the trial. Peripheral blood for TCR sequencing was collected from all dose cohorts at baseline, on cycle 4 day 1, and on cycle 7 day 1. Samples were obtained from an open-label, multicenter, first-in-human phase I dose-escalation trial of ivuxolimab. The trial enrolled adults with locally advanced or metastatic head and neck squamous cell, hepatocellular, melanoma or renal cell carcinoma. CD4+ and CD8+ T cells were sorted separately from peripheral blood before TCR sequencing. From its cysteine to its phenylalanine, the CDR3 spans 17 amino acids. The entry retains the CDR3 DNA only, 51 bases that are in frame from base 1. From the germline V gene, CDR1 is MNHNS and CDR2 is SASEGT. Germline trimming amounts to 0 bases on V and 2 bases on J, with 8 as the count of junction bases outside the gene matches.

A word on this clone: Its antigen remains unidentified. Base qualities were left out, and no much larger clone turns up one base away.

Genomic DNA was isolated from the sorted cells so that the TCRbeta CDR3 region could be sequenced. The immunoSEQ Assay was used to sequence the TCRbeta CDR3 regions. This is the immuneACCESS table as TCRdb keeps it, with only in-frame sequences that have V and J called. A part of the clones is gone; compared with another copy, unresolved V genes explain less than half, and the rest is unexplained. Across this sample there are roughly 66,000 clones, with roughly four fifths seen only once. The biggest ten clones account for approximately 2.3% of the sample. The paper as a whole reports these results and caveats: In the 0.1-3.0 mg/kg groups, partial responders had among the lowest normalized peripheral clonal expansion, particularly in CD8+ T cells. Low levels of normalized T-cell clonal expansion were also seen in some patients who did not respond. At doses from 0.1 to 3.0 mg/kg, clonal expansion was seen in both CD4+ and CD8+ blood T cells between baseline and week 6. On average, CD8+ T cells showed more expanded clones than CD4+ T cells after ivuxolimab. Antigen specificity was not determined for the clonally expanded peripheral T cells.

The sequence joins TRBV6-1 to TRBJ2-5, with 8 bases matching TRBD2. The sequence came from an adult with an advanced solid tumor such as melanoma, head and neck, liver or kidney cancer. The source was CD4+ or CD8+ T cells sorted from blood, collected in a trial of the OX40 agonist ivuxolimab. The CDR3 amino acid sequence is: CASSEAFTAGEQETQYF. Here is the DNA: TGTGCCAGCAGTGAAGCGTTTACAGCGGGAGAACAAGAGACCCAGTACTTC.